This is a list of T cell receptor beta chains from one sample in a study of graft-versus-host responses after intestinal transplantation. Profiling relied on immunoSEQ multiplex PCR, and the TCRdb table lists in-frame clones only, not all of them. The sample yields 29,000 or so clones, about three quarters seen once. This material consisted of ileum tissue, taken 98 days after intestinal transplantation. The receptors were sampled from a human patient who received an intestinal transplant, so some T cells may come from the graft donor. Both conserved end residues are part of each CDR3. The D gene is left open where the match is weak. Clone size is shown for a subset of rows, as once, few, many or a class of expanded clone.

. . TRBJ1-2 17 TRBV10-2 TGCGCCAGCAGTGAGGCGGCTGTCGAGGAGTACACTAATGGCTACACCTTC CASSEAAVEEYTNGYTF
TRBD1 . TRBJ2-1 14 TRBV6-5 TGTGCCAGTAGCCCGGGACAGGGATACAATGAGCAGTTCTTC CASSPGQGYNEQFF
TRBD1 . TRBJ2-5 14 TRBV30 TGTGCCGGAGAACCTCAGGGGGCCCGGGAGACCCAGTACTTC CAGEPQGARETQYF
. . TRBJ2-7 10 TRBV20-1 TGCAGTGCTAGTACACTTGAGCAGTACTTC CSASTLEQYF
. . TRBJ2-7 10 TRBV29-1 TGCAGCGCACTGTGGGGGGAGCAGTACTTC CSALWGEQYF
. . TRBJ2-7 11 TRBV6-6 TGTGCCAGCAGTGCAGGGACAAGGCAGTACTTC CASSAGTRQYF
TRBD2 . TRBJ2-2 18 TRBV27 TGTGCCAGCAGTTTAATCGGGGGAGGGACCTTGAACACCGGGGAGCTGTTTTTT CASSLIGGGTLNTGELFF
. . TRBJ1-1 14 TRBV21-1 TGTGCCACACTGTGGGGGGGCGAAGGCACTGAAGCTTTCTTT CATLWGGEGTEAFF
TRBD1 once TRBJ2-1 14 TRBV30 TGTGCCTGGATCGACAGGGGGCGCGTTTATGAGCAGTTCTTC CAWIDRGRVYEQFF
. . TRBJ2-7 14 TRBV27 TGTGCCAGCAGTGCAAGGGGGTACAGCAACGAGCAGTACTTC CASSARGYSNEQYF
TRBD2 . TRBJ2-1 18 TRBV15 TGTGCCACCAGCAGATTTCGACTAGCGGGGGGGCTATTCTCTGAGCAGTTCTTC CATSRFRLAGGLFSEQFF
TRBD2 . TRBJ2-2 16 TRBV11-3 TGTGCCAGCAGCCCTACTAGCGGGGGCAACACCGGGGAGCTGTTTTTT CASSPTSGGNTGELFF
. . TRBJ2-5 13 TRBV12-1 TGTGCCAGCAGCCCGGCGGGGTGGGAGACCCAGTACTTC CASSPAGWETQYF
. . TRBJ2-7 13 TRBV30 TGTGCCTGGATACTGGCAGGGGTAGGCGAGCAGTACTTC CAWILAGVGEQYF
. few TRBJ1-1 17 TRBV9 TGTGCCAGCAGCGTAGGGGCAGGGAGCTTGGTGAACACTGAAGCTTTCTTT CASSVGAGSLVNTEAFF
. few TRBJ2-7 12 TRBV7-6 TGTGCCAGCAGCTTAGTCGCTGGCGCGCAGTACTTC CASSLVAGAQYF
TRBD2 . TRBJ2-3 13 TRBV5-1 TGCGCTAGCCGGACTAGCGGGGCAGATACGCAGTATTTT CASRTSGADTQYF
. . TRBJ2-1 12 TRBV9 TGTGCCAGCAGCGTAGACAACAATGAGCAGTTCTTC CASSVDNNEQFF
TRBD2 once TRBJ2-5 16 TRBV6-5 TGTGCCAGCAGTTCGGGGCGGGGGGGCCTCAGGGAGACCCAGTACTTC CASSSGRGGLRETQYF
. once TRBJ1-5 15 TRBV6-1 TGTGCCAGCAGTGAAATAGTACAGCTCAATCAGCCCCAGCATTTT CASSEIVQLNQPQHF
. . TRBJ1-3 15 TRBV19 TGTGCCAGTAGTCTGAGGACCGCCCGCGCAAACACCATATATTTT CASSLRTARANTIYF
TRBD1 . TRBJ2-7 13 TRBV4-1 TGCGCCAGCAGCCCGGACAGGAACTACGAGCAGTACTTC CASSPDRNYEQYF
TRBD1 . TRBJ2-2 14 TRBV4-1 TGCGCCAGCAGCCAAACAGGGGACACCGGGGAGCTGTTTTTT CASSQTGDTGELFF
TRBD1 . TRBJ2-5 15 TRBV12-5 TGTGCTAGTGGGCCCCCCGACAGGGTAGGGGAGACCCAGTACTTC CASGPPDRVGETQYF
TRBD2 . TRBJ2-5 15 TRBV2 TGTGCCAGCAGCGAGACTAGCGGGGGGGCGGGGTCCCAGTACTTC CASSETSGGAGSQYF
. few TRBJ2-7 14 TRBV13 TGTGCCAGCAGCTTTAGACAGGCACCCTACGAGCAGTACTTC CASSFRQAPYEQYF
TRBD1 . TRBJ1-1 13 TRBV6-5 TGTGCCAGCAGTTTCGGACAGGGTAAAGAAGCTTTCTTT CASSFGQGKEAFF
. . TRBJ2-5 14 TRBV7-9 TGTGCCAGCAGCCCATACAGGTTAAAAGAGACCCAGTACTTC CASSPYRLKETQYF
TRBD1 few TRBJ2-7 16 TRBV30 TGTGCCTGGAGTCCCGGGACAGGGGGTTACATATACGAGCAGTACTTC CAWSPGTGGYIYEQYF
. . TRBJ2-7 12 TRBV25-1 TGTGCCAGCATGGGAGGAACGGGCGAGCAGTACTTC CASMGGTGEQYF
. few TRBJ1-2 11 TRBV5-4 TGTGCCAGCAGCTTGGAGAAGGGCTACACCTTC CASSLEKGYTF
. . TRBJ1-6 16 TRBV18 TGTGCCAGCTCACCCGACGAAGATCCCATTGATTCACCCCTCCACTTT CASSPDEDPIDSPLHF
. few TRBJ1-6 13 TRBV10-3 TGTGCCAACCGACACTCCTATAATTCACCCCTCCACTTT CANRHSYNSPLHF
. . TRBJ2-2 14 TRBV11-3 TGTGCCAGCAGCTTAATGTCCCGCACCGGGGAGCTGTTTTTT CASSLMSRTGELFF
. few TRBJ2-4 13 TRBV5-5 TGTGCCAGCAGCTTGGTGGCCAAAAACATTCAGTACTTC CASSLVAKNIQYF
. . TRBJ1-1 12 TRBV4-1 TGCGCCAGCAGCCAAGGAGGTCCACAAGCTTTCTTT CASSQGGPQAFF
. . TRBJ2-1 14 TRBV11-2 TGTGCCAGCAGCGCCGGGGGCTGGGAGGGTGAGCAGTTCTTC CASSAGGWEGEQFF
. . TRBJ1-5 14 TRBV2 TGTGCCAGCAACCAAGAGGGGGGCAATCAGCCCCAGCATTTT CASNQEGGNQPQHF
. . TRBJ1-6 17 TRBV1 TGCACCAGCAGCCAAGAGTTGACGGGGGGGCAATTGTCACCCCTCCACTTT CTSSQELTGGQLSPLHF
. . TRBJ1-5 13 TRBV5-1 TGCGCCAGCAGCTCGCACCCTAATCAGCCCCAGCATTTT CASSSHPNQPQHF
. once TRBJ1-5 14 TRBV4-1 TGCGCCAGCAGCCACTCAGGGGCGAATCAGCCCCAGCATTTT CASSHSGANQPQHF
TRBD1 . TRBJ2-7 15 TRBV5-4 TGTGCCAGCAGCGCGGGGACAGGGTTGGGCTACGAGCAGTACTTC CASSAGTGLGYEQYF
TRBD1 . TRBJ1-6 13 TRBV19 TGTGCCACTACCACAGGGGTAAATTCACCCCTCCACTTT CATTTGVNSPLHF
. . TRBJ2-1 12 TRBV27 TGTGCCAGCAGTTTTAACGGAAATGAGCAGTTCTTC CASSFNGNEQFF
. . TRBJ2-7 13 TRBV27 TGTGCCAGCCGGGGACCGAACAATTACGAGCAGTACTTC CASRGPNNYEQYF
. few TRBJ1-5 14 TRBV10-3 TGTGCCATAGGGACCGGTGATAGCAATCAGCCCCAGCATTTT CAIGTGDSNQPQHF
. . TRBJ2-7 14 TRBV7-9 TGTGCCAGCAGCTTAACAGGACCTTCCTACGAGCAGTACTTC CASSLTGPSYEQYF
TRBD2 . TRBJ2-1 18 TRBV7-9 TGTGCCAGCAGCTTAGAAGGCGGGGGGGCCGGTGTCTACAATGAGCAGTTCTTC CASSLEGGGAGVYNEQFF
TRBD1 once TRBJ2-5 14 TRBV5-1 TGCGCCAGCAGCTTGGAGGGGGCGTCAGGGACCCAGTACTTC CASSLEGASGTQYF
. . TRBJ1-2 12 TRBV5-3 TGTGCCAGAAGCTCACCGGGACGCGGCTACACCTTC CARSSPGRGYTF
. . TRBJ2-1 13 TRBV29-1 TGCAGCGTATTGCGGGGTCGATACAATGAGCAGTTCTTC CSVLRGRYNEQFF
. . TRBJ2-7 14 TRBV6-1 TGTGCCAGCAGCAGAATTGGGGCAGGGGACGAGCAGTACTTC CASSRIGAGDEQYF
TRBD2 . TRBJ2-3 16 TRBV5-1 TGCGCCAGCAGCTTGGAGCGGGGGGGCTCGACAGATACGCAGTATTTT CASSLERGGSTDTQYF
. . TRBJ2-7 14 TRBV10-3 TGTGCCATCAGTGGGACACAAGGGTCCTACGAGCAGTACTTC CAISGTQGSYEQYF
. . TRBJ2-2 11 TRBV29-1 TGCAGCGTTGTAGCATTCGGGGAGCTGTTTTTT CSVVAFGELFF
TRBD1 . TRBJ1-4 16 TRBV11-2 TGTGCCAGCAGCCTAACGTCCGCGCAGGGGGATGAAAAACTGTTTTTT CASSLTSAQGDEKLFF
. . TRBJ2-5 14 TRBV5-1 TGCGCCAGCAGCTGGGGAGCCAACGAAGAGACCCAGTACTTC CASSWGANEETQYF
. . TRBJ2-1 11 TRBV6-1 TGTGCCAGCAGCAGGGTGGGTGAGCAGTTCTTC CASSRVGEQFF
. . TRBJ1-1 12 TRBV6-6 TGTGCCAGCATAGGGTTGGAGACTGAAGCTTTCTTT CASIGLETEAFF
. . TRBJ2-3 12 TRBV7-9 TGTGCCAGCAGCTTAGGCACAGATACGCAGTATTTT CASSLGTDTQYF